Following are 23 T cell receptor beta chains from one sample sequenced in a study of Ad26.COV2.S vaccination and SARS-CoV-2 variants. Produced via immunoSEQ multiplex PCR; TCRdb's table is partial and in-frame only. The sample gives 350,000 to 600,000 clones, 89% of which show up once; approximately 1.7% is in the top ten. Described treatment: some 20 received Ad26.COV2.S at low or high dose, single or two shots; about 5 received placebo; per-sample allocation not given. Specimens were obtained on day 63 following the first vaccine or placebo injection. Sequenced here: peripheral blood, sampled in a trial of Ad26.COV2.S vaccine versus placebo. These receptors all stem from a person between 18 and 59 years old who received the Ad26.COV2.S COVID-19 vaccine or a placebo.

This rearrangement joins TRBV18 to TRBJ2-1; 12 bases line up with TRBD2. After removal of 3 bases from V and 5 bases from J, the junction contained 5 bases not matched to a gene. This CDR3 is 16 amino acids long. In germline, CDR1 is KGHSH, CDR2 LQKENI. CDR3 bases: TGTGCCAGCTCACCGGCTAGCGGGGGGGCACACAATGAGCAGTTCTTC. Protein: CASSPASGGAHNEQFF.

The chain employs TRBV5-4 and TRBJ2-4; 7 bases line up with TRBD1. The germline V gene has CDR1 SGHNT and CDR2 YYREEE (reference sequence). The CDR3 runs 15 residues. Losses at the gene ends were 4 bases for V and 4 bases for J; bases not matched to a gene: 8. CDR3 protein: CASSHPGTEKNIQYF. CDR3 coding DNA: TGTGCCAGCAGCCACCCCGGGACAGAAAAAAACATTCAGTACTTC. Combining the CDR3 with reference TRBV5-4 and TRBJ2-4 gives the whole variable domain ETGVTQSPTHLIKTRGQQVTLRCSSQSGHNTVSWYQQALGQGPQFIFQYYREEENGRGNFPPRFSGLQFPNYSSELNVNALELDDSALYLCASSHPGTEKNIQYFGAGTRLSVL.

The chain is built from TRBV7-2 and TRBJ1-1; D unclear. CDR1 and CDR2 (germline): SGHTA, FQGNSA. Trimming took 1 base from V and 1 from J, leaving 7 bases between them. The CDR3 extends over 14 amino acids. The CDR3 region is CASSLVSRNTEAFF. The DNA for the CDR3 is TGTGCCAGCAGCTTAGTCAGTCGGAACACTGAAGCTTTCTTT.

This sequence joins TRBV19 and TRBJ1-5; D may be TRBD1 (6 bases). Trimming shortened V by 4 bases and J by 6 bases, and 19 bases separated the two germline ends. Germline V lookup: CDR1 LNHDA, CDR2 SQIVND (reference sequence). This CDR3 has 16 amino acids. Written as DNA, the CDR3 is TGTGCCAGTAGTAATAGAGGAGGGGGACGGGGTCAGCCCCAGCATTTT. Protein: CASSNRGGGRGQPQHF.

The chain couples TRBV10-2 to TRBJ2-5; TRBD1 matches at 7 bases. Germline loops: CDR1 WSHSY, CDR2 SAAADI. The CDR3 has 14 residues. Trimming took 4 bases from V and 2 from J; bases not matched to a gene: 4. CDR3 residues: CASSGNRGQETQYF. CDR3 DNA sequence: TGCGCCAGCAGTGGTAACAGGGGACAAGAGACCCAGTACTTC.

The rearrangement links TRBV5-1 to TRBJ2-2, with 8 positions matching TRBD2. The germline V gene encodes CDR1 SGHRS and CDR2 YFSETQ. CDR3 length: 16 residues. After removal of 4 bases from V and 1 base from J, the junction contained 6 bases not matched to a gene. The CDR3 region is CASSATSGLNTGELFF. In DNA, the CDR3 is TGCGCCAGCAGCGCCACTAGCGGCTTGAACACCGGGGAGCTGTTTTTT.

The chain links TRBV5-4 to TRBJ2-7; 10 bases match TRBD2. The germline V gene encodes CDR1 SGHNT and CDR2 YYREEE (reference sequence). Trimming removed 4 bases from V and 3 bases from J; junction bases left unmatched: 7. The CDR3 has 15 residues. CDR3 nucleotides: TGTGCCAGCAGCCTTGATAGCGGGAGGATCTACGAGCAGTACTTC. The encoded protein is CASSLDSGRIYEQYF.

J is TRBJ1-4 and V is TRBV2; unclear D gene. V was clipped by 2 bases and J by 8 bases, with 12 bases between them. CDR1 is SNHLY, CDR2 FYNNEI, per germline. The CDR3 extends over 14 amino acids. The CDR3 nucleotides are TGTGCCAGCAGTGAATCGACGCTGCGGGAAAAACTGTTTTTT. It specifies CASSESTLREKLFF.

This sequence joins TRBV20-1 and TRBJ2-7; D perhaps matches TRBD1 (6 bases). There are 16 residues in the CDR3. Deletions cut 3 bases from V and 2 bases from J, with 20 bases between. From germline, CDR1 is DFQATT and CDR2 SNEGSKA (reference sequence). CDR3 sequence: CSASPPGKQGTYEQYF. CDR3 sequence (DNA): TGCAGTGCTAGTCCTCCCGGAAAACAGGGAACCTACGAGCAGTACTTC.

The chain couples TRBV10-3 to TRBJ1-5; TRBD1 is a possible D gene (6 bases). The V and J ends lost 2 bases and 1 base respectively, with 12 bases between them. The CDR3 has 16 amino acids. CDR1 ENHRY and CDR2 SYGVKD come from the germline V gene. Here the CDR3 reads CAISERAGESNQPQHF. DNA of the CDR3: TGTGCCATCAGTGAGCGGGCAGGGGAAAGCAATCAGCCCCAGCATTTT.

For this clone: The junction and the germline gene differ at one end; a read error may be behind it. This chain links TRBV7-7 with TRBJ2-1; 8 nucleotides agree with TRBD1. This CDR3 region has 17 residues. The germline V gene encodes CDR1 SSHAT and CDR2 FNYEAQ (reference sequence). CDR3 coding DNA: TGTGCTAGCAGCCAACTGACAGGGGAAGTAGGCTACAATGAGCAGTTCTTC. It specifies CASSQLTGEVGYNEQFF.

The gene calls are TRBV7-9 and TRBJ2-1, with D tentatively TRBD2 (6 bases). The CDR3 loop spans 13 amino acids. V lost 1 base to trimming and J lost 8 bases, with 9 bases between them. The V gene's germline CDR1 is SEHNR and CDR2 FQNEAQ (reference sequence). The CDR3 DNA sequence: TGTGCCAGCAGCTTAGGGGGACTGGATGAGCAGTTCTTC. Translating it yields CASSLGGLDEQFF.

The rearrangement links TRBV12-3 or TRBV12-4 to TRBJ1-3, with no clear D. CDR3 length: 13 residues. Trimming took off 5 bases at V and 4 bases at J, with 9 bases between the two ends. The CDR3 loop is CASSAMRGNTIYF. CDR3 DNA: TGTGCCAGCAGTGCAATGAGGGGAAACACCATATATTTT.

The rearrangement joins TRBV6-6 to TRBJ1-1, with a weak D call TRBD1 (5 bases). The length of the CDR3 is 12 residues. Germline CDR1 and CDR2: MNHNY and SVGAGI (reference sequence). The ends were cut back, 7 bases at V and 9 bases at J, with 15 bases in the middle. CDR3 nucleotides: TGTGCCAGCACCAAAGGGGAGATGAAAGCTTTCTTT. Its protein product is CASTKGEMKAFF.

The chain combines TRBV19 with TRBJ1-5; 10 bases agree with TRBD1. V lost 5 bases and J lost 1; bases outside the gene matches: 2. The CDR3 extends over 15 amino acids. Germline V lookup: CDR1 LNHDA, CDR2 SQIVND (reference sequence). CDR3 amino acids: CASSWGQGSNQPQHF. The CDR3, as DNA: TGTGCCAGTAGTTGGGGACAGGGGAGCAATCAGCCCCAGCATTTT.

This chain uses TRBV5-1 with TRBJ1-6; TRBD1 matches at 11 bases. From germline, CDR1 is SGHRS and CDR2 YFSETQ. The J segment lost 6 bases and the V segment lost 4 bases, leaving 6 bases of the junction unmatched. The CDR3 extends over 16 amino acids. CDR3 in DNA: TGCGCCAGCAGCCTAGGACAGGGGGCTGCTAATTCACCCCTCCACTTT. Amino acids: CASSLGQGAANSPLHF. The full variable domain, with the rest looked up from reference TRBV5-1 and TRBJ1-6, is KAGVTQTPRYLIKTRGQQVTLSCSPISGHRSVSWYQQTPGQGLQFLFEYFSETQRNKGNFPGRFSGRQFSNSRSEMNVSTLELGDSALYLCASSLGQGAANSPLHFGNGTRLTVT.

The chain is built from TRBV7-9 and TRBJ1-4; D is ambiguous. CDR3 size: 15 residues. Germline V CDR1 and CDR2: SEHNR, FQNEAQ (reference sequence). The V end was cut by 0 bases, the J end by 4 bases, with 9 bases between. The CDR3 spells CASSLASDYNEKLFF. The CDR3, as DNA: TGTGCCAGCAGCTTAGCTTCGGATTATAATGAAAAACTGTTTTTT.

The chain employs TRBV18 and TRBJ2-3, with 8 bases that match TRBD2. Germline V gene lookup returns CDR1 KGHSH and CDR2 LQKENI. This CDR3 spans 15 amino acids. The junction had 16 bases not matched to a gene; V was cut back by 3 bases and J by 14 bases. Here the CDR3 DNA reads TGTGCCAGCTCACCTAGGGCAGACCTAGCGGGTATGCGGTATTTT. Translating gives CASSPRADLAGMRYF. Full variable domain (rest looked up from reference TRBV18 and TRBJ2-3): NAGVMQNPRHLVRRRGQEARLRCSPMKGHSHVYWYRQLPEEGLKFMVYLQKENIIDESGMPKERFSAEFPKEGPSILRIQQVVRGDSAAYFCASSPRADLAGMRYFGPGTRLTVL.

This clone was observed a few times. The rearrangement links TRBV3-1 (or the pseudogene TRBV3-2) to TRBJ1-1; TRBD1 matches at 8 bases. This CDR3 is 13 amino acids long. CDR1 and CDR2 (germline): LGHDT, YNNKEL (reference sequence). V trimming: 6 bases; J trimming: 8 bases; junction bases outside the gene matches: 8. The CDR3 nucleotides read TGTGCCAGCAGACACAGACAGGGGAGCGAAGCTTTCTTT. This translates into CASRHRQGSEAFF.

This chain links TRBV7-9 with TRBJ1-4; D call uncertain. CDR1 and CDR2 (germline): SEHNR, FQNEAQ (reference sequence). CDR3 length: 17 amino acids. Trimming pared 5 bases from V and 0 bases from J, leaving 16 bases between. The CDR3: CASSQSRFRTTNEKLFF. The CDR3 nucleotides are TGTGCCAGCAGCCAGTCCAGGTTCCGGACAACTAATGAAAAACTGTTTTTT.

The rearrangement uses TRBV7-9 and TRBJ1-5; 9 bases are a match to TRBD1. V was pared by 1 base and J by 4 bases, with 5 bases of the junction left unmatched. CDR1 is SEHNR, CDR2 FQNEAQ, per germline (reference sequence). The CDR3 sequence is 16 residues long. The CDR3 DNA reads TGTGCCAGCAGCTTAGGCACCGGGACAGGGAATCAGCCCCAGCATTTT. Amino acids: CASSLGTGTGNQPQHF.

This CDR3 is CASSLVRGASYEQYF. The CDR3 nucleotides are TGTGCCAGCAGCTTAGTGAGGGGGGCATCCTACGAGCAGTACTTC. The chain carries TRBV11-2 and TRBJ2-7; tentatively, D is TRBD1 or TRBD2 (6 bases each). V was clipped by 1 base and J by 1 base, with 11 bases between them. The CDR3 contains 15 residues. Germline values: CDR1 SGHAT, CDR2 FQNNGV.

The genes are TRBV7-2 and TRBJ2-3; D unclear. There are 14 residues in the CDR3. The germline CDR1 and CDR2 sequences are SGHTA and FQGNSA. The germline V and J ends were trimmed by 5 bases and 1 base, with 10 bases remaining between them. CDR3 protein: CASSPGVGTDTQYF. The CDR3 DNA is TGTGCCAGCAGCCCCGGAGTTGGCACAGATACGCAGTATTTT.